This TCR beta chain emerged from a study of T cell repertoires in cytomegalovirus infection. Germline CDR1 and CDR2: SGHVS and FNYEAQ. Trimming pared 3 bases from V and 0 bases from J, leaving 15 bases between. The CDR3 is 18 amino acids. This clonotype was counted only a few times. Its antigen is unidentified. Using its own MiXCR run on the reads, TCRdb lists one record per CDR3 protein. Found here are roughly 120,000 distinct CDR3 sequences, 25% to 35% of them singletons; the top ten hold 58%. The source is a human donor in good health (CMV status not recorded). Some clones in this sample may be carry-over from other donors' samples. The material was CD8+ T cells from cultured PBMCs, obtained from culture after CMV antigen stimulation. The V and J genes are TRBV7-6 and TRBJ2-6, with D possibly called TRBD1 or TRBD2 (7 bases each). CDR3 protein: CASSLGGTDFSGANVLTF. CDR3 nucleotide sequence: TGTGCCAGCAGCTTGGGGGGGACAGACTTCTCTGGGGCCAACGTCCTGACTTTC.